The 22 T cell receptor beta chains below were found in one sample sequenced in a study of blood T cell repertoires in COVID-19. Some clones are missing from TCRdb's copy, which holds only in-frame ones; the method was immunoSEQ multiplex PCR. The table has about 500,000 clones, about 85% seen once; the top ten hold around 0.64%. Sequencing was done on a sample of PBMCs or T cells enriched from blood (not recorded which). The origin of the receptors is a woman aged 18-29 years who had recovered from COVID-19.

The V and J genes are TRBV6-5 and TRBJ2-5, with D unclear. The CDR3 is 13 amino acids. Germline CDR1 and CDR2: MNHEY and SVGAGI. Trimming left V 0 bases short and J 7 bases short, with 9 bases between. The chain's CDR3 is CASSYSPVGTQYF. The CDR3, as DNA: TGTGCCAGCAGTTACTCCCCGGTTGGGACCCAGTACTTC.

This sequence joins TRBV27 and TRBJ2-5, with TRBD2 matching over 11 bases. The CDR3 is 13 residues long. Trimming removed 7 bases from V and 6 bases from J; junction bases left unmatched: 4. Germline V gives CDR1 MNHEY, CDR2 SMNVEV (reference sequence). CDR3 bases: TGTGCCAGCAAGCTAGCGGGGGGAAAGACCCAGTACTTC. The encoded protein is CASKLAGGKTQYF.

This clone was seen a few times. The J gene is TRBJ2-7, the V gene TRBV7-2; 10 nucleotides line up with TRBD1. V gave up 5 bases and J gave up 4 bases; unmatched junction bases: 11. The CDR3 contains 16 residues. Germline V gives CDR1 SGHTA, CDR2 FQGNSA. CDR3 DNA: TGTGCCAGCAGCCCCCCGCGGAGACAGGGGGCTTACGAGCAGTACTTC. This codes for CASSPPRRQGAYEQYF.

The CDR3: CASSPSDRVTEAFF. The CDR3 bases are TGTGCCAGCAGCCCCAGTGACAGGGTAACTGAAGCTTTCTTT. The gene calls are TRBV7-9 and TRBJ1-1; 7 nucleotides match TRBD1. Losses at the gene ends were 5 bases for V and 5 bases for J; bases not matched to a gene: 8. The CDR3 has 14 residues. Per germline, CDR1 SEHNR and CDR2 FQNEAQ (reference sequence).

The CDR3 protein is CASSQDGQGNPQYF. CDR3 in DNA: TGTGCCAGCAGCCAAGATGGGCAGGGAAATCCCCAGTACTTC. This chain links TRBV4-2 with TRBJ2-5, with D maybe TRBD1 (5 bases). Between the trimmed V and J ends, which lost 0 bases and 9 bases, there was a span of 14 bases. The CDR3 contains 14 residues. Germline-derived CDR1 and CDR2 are LGHNA and YNFKEQ.

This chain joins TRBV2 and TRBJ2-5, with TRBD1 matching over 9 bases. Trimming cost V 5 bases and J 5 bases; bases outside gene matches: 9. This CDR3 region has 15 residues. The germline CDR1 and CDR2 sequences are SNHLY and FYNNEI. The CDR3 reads CASSKDRGGAETQYF. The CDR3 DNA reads TGTGCCAGCAGTAAGGACAGGGGAGGTGCGGAGACCCAGTACTTC.

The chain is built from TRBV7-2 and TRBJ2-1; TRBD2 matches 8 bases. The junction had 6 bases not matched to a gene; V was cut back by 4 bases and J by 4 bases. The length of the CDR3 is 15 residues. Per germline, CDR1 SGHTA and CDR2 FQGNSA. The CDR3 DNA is TGTGCCAGCAGCTCCCTAGCGGGCCCTTACAATGAGCAGTTCTTC. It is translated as CASSSLAGPYNEQFF.

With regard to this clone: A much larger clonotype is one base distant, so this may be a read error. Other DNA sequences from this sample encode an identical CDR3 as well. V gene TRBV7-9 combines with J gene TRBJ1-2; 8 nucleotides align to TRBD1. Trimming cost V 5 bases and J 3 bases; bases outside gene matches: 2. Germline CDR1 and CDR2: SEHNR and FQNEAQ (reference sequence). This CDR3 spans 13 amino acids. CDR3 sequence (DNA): TGTGCCAGCAGCCAGACAGGGGACTATGGCTACACCTTC. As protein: CASSQTGDYGYTF.

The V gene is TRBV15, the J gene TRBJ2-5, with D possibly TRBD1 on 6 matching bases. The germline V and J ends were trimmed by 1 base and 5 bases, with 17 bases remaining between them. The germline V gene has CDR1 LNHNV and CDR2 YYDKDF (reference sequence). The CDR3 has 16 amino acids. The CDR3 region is CATSRVGAAPRETQYF. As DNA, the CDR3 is TGTGCCACCAGCAGAGTGGGGGCCGCTCCAAGGGAGACCCAGTACTTC.

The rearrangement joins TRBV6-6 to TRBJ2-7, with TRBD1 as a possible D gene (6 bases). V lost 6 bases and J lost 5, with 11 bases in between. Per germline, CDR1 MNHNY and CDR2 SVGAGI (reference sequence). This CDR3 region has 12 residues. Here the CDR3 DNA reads TGTGCCAGCAGGGAACAGGGACACGAGCAGTACTTC. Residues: CASREQGHEQYF.

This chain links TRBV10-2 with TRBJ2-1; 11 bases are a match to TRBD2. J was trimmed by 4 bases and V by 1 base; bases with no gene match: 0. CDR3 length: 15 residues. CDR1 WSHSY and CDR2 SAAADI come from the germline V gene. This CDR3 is CASSELAGGYNEQFF. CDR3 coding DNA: TGCGCCAGCAGTGAGTTAGCGGGGGGGTACAATGAGCAGTTCTTC.

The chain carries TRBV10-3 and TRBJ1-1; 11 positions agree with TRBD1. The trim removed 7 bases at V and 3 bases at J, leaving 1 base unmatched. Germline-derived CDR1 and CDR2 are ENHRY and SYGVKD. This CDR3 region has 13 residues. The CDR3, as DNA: TGTGCCATCAAGGGACAGGGGGACACTGAAGCTTTCTTT. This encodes CAIKGQGDTEAFF.

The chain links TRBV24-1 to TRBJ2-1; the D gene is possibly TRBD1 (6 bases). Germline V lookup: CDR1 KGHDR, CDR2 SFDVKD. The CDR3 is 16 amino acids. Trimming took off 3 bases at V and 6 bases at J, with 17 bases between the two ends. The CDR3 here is CATSDRTGQTGNEQFF. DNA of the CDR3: TGTGCCACCAGTGATCGTACAGGACAGACGGGCAATGAGCAGTTCTTC.

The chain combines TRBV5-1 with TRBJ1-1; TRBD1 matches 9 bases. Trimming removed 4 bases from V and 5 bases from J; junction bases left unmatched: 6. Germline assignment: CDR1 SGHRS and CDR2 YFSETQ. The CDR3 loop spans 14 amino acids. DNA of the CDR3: TGCGCCAGCAGCACTACAGGGGGCGCGACTGAAGCTTTCTTT. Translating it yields CASSTTGGATEAFF. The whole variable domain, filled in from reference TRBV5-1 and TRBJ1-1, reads KAGVTQTPRYLIKTRGQQVTLSCSPISGHRSVSWYQQTPGQGLQFLFEYFSETQRNKGNFPGRFSGRQFSNSRSEMNVSTLELGDSALYLCASSTTGGATEAFFGQGTRLTVV.

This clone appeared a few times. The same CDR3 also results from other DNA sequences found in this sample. The CDR3 here is CASSLAGNTEAFF. CDR3 in DNA: TGCGCCAGCAGCTTGGCCGGGAACACTGAAGCTTTCTTT. The rearrangement uses TRBV5-1 and TRBJ1-1; D unclear. Trimming removed 0 bases at V and 1 base at J, with 4 bases between. Germline V gene lookup returns CDR1 SGHRS and CDR2 YFSETQ. CDR3 length equals 13 residues.

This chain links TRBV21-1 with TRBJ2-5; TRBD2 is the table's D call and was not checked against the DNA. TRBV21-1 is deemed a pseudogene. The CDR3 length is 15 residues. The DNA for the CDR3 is TGTGCCAGCAGCGATCCGGGACTGCCTAAAGAGACCCAGTACTTC. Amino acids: CASSDPGLPKETQYF.

CDR3 sequence reads: CASSPRPGTEAFF. CDR3 nucleotide sequence: TGTGCCAGCAGCCCACGGCCAGGAACTGAAGCTTTCTTT. V usage is TRBV7-9 and J usage is TRBJ1-1; no firm D call. V lost 5 bases and J lost 5, with 12 bases in between. The germline V gene encodes CDR1 SEHNR and CDR2 FQNEAQ (reference sequence). CDR3 length: 13 amino acids.

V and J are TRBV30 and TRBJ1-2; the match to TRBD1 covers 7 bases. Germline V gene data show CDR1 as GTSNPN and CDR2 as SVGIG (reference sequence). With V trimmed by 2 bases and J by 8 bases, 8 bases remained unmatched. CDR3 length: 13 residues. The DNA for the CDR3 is TGTGCCTGGAGTCCTACAGGGGTACGAGGCTACACCTTC. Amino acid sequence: CAWSPTGVRGYTF.

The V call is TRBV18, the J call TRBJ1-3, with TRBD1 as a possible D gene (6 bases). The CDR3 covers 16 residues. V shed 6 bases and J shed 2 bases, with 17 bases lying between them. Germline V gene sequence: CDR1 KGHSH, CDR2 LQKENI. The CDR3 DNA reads TGTGCCAGCTCGCAGGACAGATCGACCGCTGGAAACACCATATATTTT. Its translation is CASSQDRSTAGNTIYF.

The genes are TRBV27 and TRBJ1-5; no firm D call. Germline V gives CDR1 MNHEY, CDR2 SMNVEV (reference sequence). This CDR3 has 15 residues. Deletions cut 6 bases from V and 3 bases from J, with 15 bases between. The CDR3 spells CASSHTAAANQPQHF. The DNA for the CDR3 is TGTGCCAGCAGCCATACAGCGGCGGCCAATCAGCCCCAGCATTTT.

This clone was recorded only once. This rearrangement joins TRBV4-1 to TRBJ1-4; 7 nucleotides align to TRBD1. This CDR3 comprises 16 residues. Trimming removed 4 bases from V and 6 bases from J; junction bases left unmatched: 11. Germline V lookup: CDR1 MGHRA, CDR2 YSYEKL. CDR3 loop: CASSPGPWTGHEKLFF. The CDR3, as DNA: TGCGCCAGCAGCCCTGGGCCCTGGACAGGTCATGAAAAACTGTTTTTT.

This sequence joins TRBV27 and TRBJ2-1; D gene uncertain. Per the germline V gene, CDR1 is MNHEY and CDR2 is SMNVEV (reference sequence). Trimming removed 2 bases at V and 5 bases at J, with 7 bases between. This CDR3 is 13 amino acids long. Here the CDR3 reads CASSLGPNNEQFF. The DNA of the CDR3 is TGTGCCAGCAGTTTAGGGCCCAACAATGAGCAGTTCTTC.